This T cell receptor (beta chain) stems from a study of T cell therapy after organ transplantation. Across the study: After therapy, patients were monitored for about 29 weeks. A median of 1.92 x 10^8 CMV-specific T cells was infused in 2 to 6 doses. Study-level findings and limits: CD8 clonality fold change after therapy inversely tracked pretherapy clonality. Minimal repertoire change after therapy followed marked pretherapy expansions in nonresponders.

Time point described: 20-29 weeks after completion of therapy. Clones were sequenced by immunoSEQ multiplex PCR, and TCRdb holds only the in-frame ones, with some missing. The table includes about 17,000 clones, approximately 85% detected once. In regard to this clone: Its antigen is not known.

The junction had 3 bases not matched to a gene; V was cut back by 7 bases and J by 5 bases. This CDR3 has 13 residues. CDR1 is SGHNT, CDR2 YYREEE, per germline (reference sequence). This receptor was identified in a human patient who had received a solid organ transplant and had CMV disease. T cells may partly derive from the graft donor. The source material was CD8+ T cells from blood, sampled after autologous CMV-specific T cell therapy. V gene TRBV5-4 combines with J gene TRBJ2-2; 9 nucleotides agree with TRBD1. As DNA, the CDR3 is TGTGCCAGCGAAGACAGGGGGACCGGGGAGCTGTTTTTT. It is translated as CASEDRGTGELFF.